Listed below are T cell receptor beta chains from one sample, sequenced in a study of cytomegalovirus exposure and HLA in healthy donors. Assay: immunoSEQ multiplex PCR; the TCRdb copy retains only in-frame clones and omits some. The sample includes 110,000 to 150,000 clones, roughly four fifths of them seen just once. The sequencing sample was made of PBMCs. All receptors come from a woman in her twenties or thirties in good health and CMV-seronegative. Each CDR3 is given with its conserved first and last residue. D genes are given only for firm matches. Clone size is shown for a subset of rows, as once, few, many or a class of expanded clone.

TRBV6-1	TRBJ1-3	NA	NA	TGTGCCAGCATTATTACGAACAGGGGAAACACCATATATTTT	CASIITNRGNTIYF
TRBV19	TRBJ1-2	few	NA	TGTGCCAGTAGTGGCGAGGGATTTAACTATGGCTACACCTTC	CASSGEGFNYGYTF
TRBV7-6	TRBJ1-2	NA	NA	TGTGCCAGCAGCTTAGTTGGGGAGGCGGGCTACACCTTC	CASSLVGEAGYTF
TRBV5-3	TRBJ1-5	NA	TRBD1	TGTGCCAGAAGCGGGAGACAGGGATATGCCAATCAGCCCCAGCATTTT	CARSGRQGYANQPQHF
TRBV27	TRBJ1-2	NA	TRBD1	TGTGCCAGCAGGATTCAGGGGGTTCCTAACTATGGCTACACCTTC	CASRIQGVPNYGYTF
TRBV28	TRBJ1-4	few	NA	TGTGCCAGCCGAGAGGCAACTAATGAAAAACTGTTTTTT	CASREATNEKLFF
TRBV10-3	TRBJ1-2	NA	NA	TGTGCCACCAACCGGGACACCTCTAACTATGGCTACACCTTC	CATNRDTSNYGYTF
TRBV11-2	TRBJ1-5	NA	TRBD1	TGTGCCAGCAGCTCCGGACAGGGCGGAAATCAGCCCCAGCATTTT	CASSSGQGGNQPQHF
TRBV27	TRBJ1-2	NA	NA	TGTGCCAGCAGCGAGGGGGTCTACTATGGCTACACCTTC	CASSEGVYYGYTF
TRBV18	TRBJ1-1	NA	NA	TGTGCCAGCTCACTACCGGGACTTTCATATGGTGAAGCTTTCTTT	CASSLPGLSYGEAFF
TRBV4-1	TRBJ2-7	NA	TRBD2	TGCGCCAGCAGCCTTTCTAGCGGGGCTCTCTACGAGCAGTACTTC	CASSLSSGALYEQYF
TRBV9	TRBJ1-2	NA	NA	TGTGCCAGCAGCCACGGGACTGAACTTAACTATGGCTACACCTTC	CASSHGTELNYGYTF
TRBV19	TRBJ1-1	NA	NA	TGTGCCAGTAGTATACTGCCTCCCCAGGGGCGAGCTTTCTTT	CASSILPPQGRAFF
TRBV2	TRBJ2-7	NA	NA	TGTGCCAGCAGTCTCTTAGGAGGAAAAAGCGAGCAGTACTTC	CASSLLGGKSEQYF
TRBV5-1	TRBJ2-7	NA	TRBD1	TGCGCCAGCAGCCTAGGACAGGGAATAGTCTACGAGCAGTACTTC	CASSLGQGIVYEQYF
TRBV5-1	TRBJ2-2	NA	NA	TGCGCCAGCAGCTTCACAGGGAGACAGGCGAACACCGGGGAGCTGTTTTTT	CASSFTGRQANTGELFF
TRBV7-3	TRBJ2-5	NA	NA	TGTGCCAGCAGCTCCATTGGCGGAGAGACCCAGTACTTC	CASSSIGGETQYF
TRBV7-9	TRBJ1-2	NA	TRBD1	TGTGCCAGCAGCTTGTCGGACAGGGGAAACGGCTACACCTTC	CASSLSDRGNGYTF
TRBV4-3	TRBJ2-7	NA	NA	TGCGCCAGCAGCCAAGAGGCCGGAAAGAGGTACGAGCAGTACTTC	CASSQEAGKRYEQYF
TRBV2	TRBJ1-5	NA	NA	TGTGCCAGCAGAGCACGGGAGAATCAGCCCCAGCATTTT	CASRARENQPQHF
TRBV5-1	TRBJ2-4	NA	NA	TGCGCCAGCAGCTTGGTGGCATCTGAGGGGGACATTCAGTACTTC	CASSLVASEGDIQYF
TRBV30	TRBJ1-1	NA	TRBD1	TGTGCCTGGACAAAGACAGGGCTCTCTGAAGCTTTCTTT	CAWTKTGLSEAFF
TRBV5-4	TRBJ1-3	NA	TRBD1	TGTGCCAGCAGCACCGGGACAGATACCCTCTCTGGAAACACCATATATTTT	CASSTGTDTLSGNTIYF
TRBV5-1	TRBJ1-3	NA	NA	TGCGCCAGCAGCTTGGAAGGCAGGGCCACTGGAAACACCATATATTTT	CASSLEGRATGNTIYF
TRBV28	TRBJ1-2	NA	TRBD1	TGTGCCAGCAGTCGCCTGGGACAGCCCTATGGCTACACCTTC	CASSRLGQPYGYTF
TRBV6-1	TRBJ2-1	once	NA	TGTGCCAGCAGTGAAAGGAGGGGTTGGGGTAATGAGCAGTTCTTC	CASSERRGWGNEQFF
TRBV18	TRBJ1-6	NA	TRBD1	TGTGCCAGCTCACTCGGACAGGGTGATAATTCACCCCTCCACTTT	CASSLGQGDNSPLHF
TRBV7-3	TRBJ2-5	NA	NA	TGTGCCAGCAGCTTATCAGGTGAAGAGACCCAGTACTTC	CASSLSGEETQYF
TRBV4-1	TRBJ1-1	NA	TRBD1	TGCGCCAGCAGCCAGGGGGCACAGGGGGCGACTGAAGCTTTCTTT	CASSQGAQGATEAFF
TRBV7-9	TRBJ2-2	NA	NA	TGTGCCAGCAGCCCACCGGTCAGGGCTTGGTCCGGGGAGCTGTTTTTT	CASSPPVRAWSGELFF
TRBV6-5	TRBJ2-3	NA	TRBD1	TGTGCCAGCAGGGGACAGGGGGTGTATACGCAGTATTTT	CASRGQGVYTQYF
TRBV6-6	TRBJ1-2	NA	NA	TGTGCCAGCATCTGGAGGACAGCTCCAGCTAACTATGGCTACACCTTC	CASIWRTAPANYGYTF
TRBV5-1	TRBJ2-7	NA	NA	TGCGCCAGCAGCTCGACTAATCCTCCCGAGCAGTACTTC	CASSSTNPPEQYF
TRBV30	TRBJ2-1	NA	NA	TGTGCCTGGAGTGTACGGGTAGATGAGCAGTTCTTC	CAWSVRVDEQFF
TRBV10-2	TRBJ2-3	NA	TRBD2	TGCGCCAGCAGTGACCCGGGGGGACTAGATACGCAGTATTTT	CASSDPGGLDTQYF
TRBV19	TRBJ2-3	once	TRBD2	TGTGCCAGTAGTACGGGTAGCGGGGGGGCCAGGACAGATACGCAGTATTTT	CASSTGSGGARTDTQYF
TRBV6-1	TRBJ1-2	NA	TRBD1	TGTGCCAGCACCGGCTGGGACAGCTATGGCTACACCTTC	CASTGWDSYGYTF